The 2 T cell receptor beta chains below come from one sample, sequenced in a study of T cell changes during pregnancy in multiple sclerosis. The repertoire was sequenced with immunoSEQ multiplex PCR; TCRdb's copy has only in-frame clones and lacks some. The table records around 63,000 clones, approximately 92% of them present only once. The sequencing used CD8+ T cells from peripheral blood mononuclear cells, collected in the third trimester of pregnancy. The receptors come from a female donor in good health, enrolled as a control in a pregnancy study.

This clone is a singleton in its sample. This chain connects TRBV6-6 to TRBJ1-3; D is possibly TRBD1 (5 bases). V was cut by 6 bases and J by 2 bases, with 14 bases left in between. This CDR3 is built from 15 residues. Germline V CDR1 and CDR2: MNHNY, SVGAGI (reference sequence). This CDR3 is CASSPLGGTGNTIYF. CDR3 in DNA: TGTGCCAGCAGCCCCTTGGGGGGGACTGGAAACACCATATATTTT.

This chain links TRBV5-1 with TRBJ1-1, with D unclear. The CDR3 covers 16 residues. The ends were cut back, 0 bases at V and 1 base at J, with 13 bases in the middle. Looked up from germline, CDR1 is SGHRS and CDR2 is YFSETQ. The CDR3 region is CASSLGWTAGNTEAFF. As DNA, the CDR3 is TGCGCCAGCAGCTTGGGCTGGACGGCGGGGAACACTGAAGCTTTCTTT.